One T cell receptor (beta chain) is described in this entry. Its antigen is as yet unknown. Trimming stripped 0 bases from V and 9 bases from J, with 6 bases between. Germline V CDR1 and CDR2: SEHNR, FQNEAQ (reference sequence). The CDR3 sequence is 12 residues long. This sample is drawn from a study of OX40 agonist ivuxolimab in advanced cancers. Study-wide context: Two cutaneous melanoma patients and one hepatocellular carcinoma patient, three in all, had partial responses.

Findings and caveats of the study: Clonal expansion in partial responders at 0.1-3.0 mg/kg ranked among the lowest.

The protocol was immunoSEQ multiplex PCR, while the TCRdb copy is restricted to in-frame clones and leaves out a portion. The sample lists 8,500 to 11,000 clones, about 80% seen once, with around 30% in the top ten. Sequencing used CD4+ or CD8+ T cells sorted from blood, obtained in a trial of the OX40 agonist ivuxolimab. The chain joins TRBV7-9 to TRBJ2-1; D gene ambiguous. This clonotype was obtained from an adult with an advanced solid tumor such as melanoma, head and neck, liver or kidney cancer. Here the CDR3 reads CASSLAGSEQFF. The DNA for the CDR3 is TGTGCCAGCAGCTTAGCGGGTAGTGAGCAGTTCTTC.